The clone carrying this TCR beta chain was observed at least ten times. No antigen is known for it. One end of the junction fails to match germline, which may point to a read error. The data belong to a study of T cells after yellow fever vaccination. About the study: The authors prepared low-cell-number fractions using SMART-Seq v4 Ultra Low Input. Study-wide results and caveats: Peak timing came faster in the weaker secondary response, day 5 versus 15. Few clonotypes appeared in both CD4 and CD8 compartments. FACS-sorted repertoires could contain abundant clonotypes contaminating from the bulk population.

TCRdb redid the calling of the 5' RACE reads with MiXCR, one entry per CDR3 protein. The sample lists a few hundred thousand distinct CDR3 sequences; roughly 3.5% were seen once. The CDR3 is made up of 15 amino acids. CDR1 is DFQATT and CDR2 is SNEGSKA in the germline V gene (reference sequence). The sample here was PBMCs, taken on the day of the yellow fever booster vaccination. The chain combines TRBV20-1 with TRBJ2-1; 7 bases are shared with TRBD1. The TCR originated in a man between 18 and 35 years old who received the YFV17D yellow fever vaccine. The CDR3 DNA sequence: TGCAGTGCCAGAGACAGGGAGAGGTCCTACAATGAGCAGTTCTTC. Its translation: CSARDRERSYNEQFF.